This TCR beta chain appears in the sequencing data of a study of T cells after yellow fever vaccination. Template switching with 5'RACE generated the TCR cDNA and added a universal primer site and UMIs. TCRdb re-called the 5' RACE reads with MiXCR, one entry per CDR3 protein. The sample has more than 300,000 distinct CDR3 sequences, roughly 10% seen once. The study's findings and limits: Clones from primary vaccination mostly reappeared after the booster (about 97% CD4, under 90% CD8). Only a minor proportion of clonotypes was detected across both CD4 and CD8 compartments.

The table lists this clonotype with a few counts. Its target is unknown. With V trimmed by 9 bases and J by 0 bases, 5 bases remained unmatched. The CDR3 has 14 residues. Germline V lookup: CDR1 LNHDA, CDR2 SQIVND (reference sequence). The sequence was obtained from a young man who received the YFV17D yellow fever vaccine. The rearrangement uses TRBV19 and TRBJ1-5, with 7 bases that match TRBD1. This specimen was CD4+ T cells sorted from PBMCs, taken 45 days after the yellow fever booster vaccination. The DNA of the CDR3 is TGTGCCAGCGACAGGGCCCTTAGCAATCAGCCCCAGCATTTT. This encodes CASDRALSNQPQHF. Full variable domain (rest looked up from reference TRBV19 and TRBJ1-5): DGGITQSPKYLFRKEGQNVTLSCEQNLNHDAMYWYRQDPGQGLRLIYYSQIVNDFQKGDIAEGYSVSREKKESFPLTVTSAQKNPTAFYLCASDRALSNQPQHFGDGTRLSIL.